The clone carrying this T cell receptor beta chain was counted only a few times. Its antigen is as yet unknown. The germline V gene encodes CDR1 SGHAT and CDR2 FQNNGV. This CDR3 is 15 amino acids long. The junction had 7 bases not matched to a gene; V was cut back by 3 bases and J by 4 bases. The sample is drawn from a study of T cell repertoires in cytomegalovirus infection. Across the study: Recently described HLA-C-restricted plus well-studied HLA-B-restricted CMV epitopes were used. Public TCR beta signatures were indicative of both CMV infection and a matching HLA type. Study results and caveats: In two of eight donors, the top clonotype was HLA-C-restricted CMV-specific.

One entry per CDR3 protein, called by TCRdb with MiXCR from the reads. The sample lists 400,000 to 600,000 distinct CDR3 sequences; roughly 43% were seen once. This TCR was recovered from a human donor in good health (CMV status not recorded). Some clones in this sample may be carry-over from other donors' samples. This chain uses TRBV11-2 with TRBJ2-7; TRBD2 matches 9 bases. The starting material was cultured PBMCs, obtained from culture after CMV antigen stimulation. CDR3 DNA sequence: TGTGCCAGCAGCTTCGAGGCGGGAGGGCTTTACGAGCAGTACTTC. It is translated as CASSFEAGGLYEQYF.